The next 21 T cell receptor beta chains were all read from a single sample in a study of shared clonotypes between healthy human individuals (dated by TCRdb to the early 2020s). The receptor library was made with the immunoSEQ multiplex PCR assay. In its TCRdb copy, this immuneACCESS table keeps in-frame sequences only and misses some clones. Where compared with another copy, unresolved V genes explain less than half of these, and the others have no known cause. Present in this sample are 150,000 to 200,000 clones, about 66% of which were seen just once. The top ten hold around 9.3% of the sample. Sequencing input: memory CD4+ T cells sorted from blood. Explained via the paper, the cell subset or site label denotes: CD45RA-negative fraction. All receptors derive from a man aged 30-40 years in good health.

This clone was counted only a few times. The chain couples TRBV6-6 to TRBJ2-5; D is unresolved. The germline V and J ends were trimmed by 2 bases and 4 bases, with 11 bases remaining between them. The CDR3 sequence is 14 residues long. Germline assignment: CDR1 MNHNY and CDR2 SVGAGI (reference sequence). CDR3: CASSYARYGETQYF. The CDR3 nucleotides read TGTGCCAGCAGTTACGCGCGGTATGGAGAGACCCAGTACTTC.

V usage is TRBV14 and J usage is TRBJ2-1; 9 nucleotides line up with TRBD2. V lost 0 bases, J lost 5 bases, and 11 bases stayed unmatched. The CDR3 length is 18 residues. Germline CDR1 SGHDN, CDR2 FVKESK. CDR3 nucleotides: TGTGCCAGCAGCCAAGATGAAAGAGGACTAGCGAATGACAATGAGCAGTTCTTC. It specifies CASSQDERGLANDNEQFF.

The genes are TRBV5-1 and TRBJ2-2; TRBD1 matches 7 bases. The CDR3 loop spans 14 amino acids. The V gene end was trimmed by 6 bases and the J gene end by 2 bases; junction bases not matched to a gene: 4. Germline CDR1 and CDR2: SGHRS and YFSETQ. The CDR3 is CASTGTVNTGELFF. DNA for the CDR3: TGCGCCAGCACTGGGACAGTCAACACCGGGGAGCTGTTTTTT.

This chain uses TRBV5-1 with TRBJ2-3; no firm D call. The CDR3 loop spans 14 amino acids. Trimming stripped 0 bases from V and 0 bases from J, with 5 bases between. Germline values: CDR1 SGHRS, CDR2 YFSETQ. Here the CDR3 DNA reads TGCGCCAGCAGCTTGGCCGTTAGCACAGATACGCAGTATTTT. As protein: CASSLAVSTDTQYF.

The chain has TRBV19 and TRBJ2-7, with D perhaps TRBD1 (6 bases). CDR1 and CDR2 (germline): LNHDA, SQIVND (reference sequence). The CDR3 is made up of 17 amino acids. V lost 3 bases, J lost 2 bases, and 20 bases lay in between. CDR3 DNA sequence: TGTGCCAGTAGTATGTTCCCCACGACAGGTTGGCCCTACGAGCAGTACTTC. It yields the protein CASSMFPTTGWPYEQYF.

This clone occurred a few times. This may be a read error: a much more frequent sequence differs by one nucleotide. The genes are TRBV5-4 and TRBJ2-2; D unresolved. Trimming stripped 4 bases from V and 6 bases from J, with 7 bases between. CDR1 and CDR2 (germline): SGHNT, YYREEE (reference sequence). This CDR3 has 12 amino acids. In DNA form, the CDR3 reads TGTGCCAGCAGCCCAAGGGCCGGGGAGCTGTTTTTT. It is translated as CASSPRAGELFF. Drawing the rest from reference TRBV5-4 and TRBJ2-2, the complete variable domain is ETGVTQSPTHLIKTRGQQVTLRCSSQSGHNTVSWYQQALGQGPQFIFQYYREEENGRGNFPPRFSGLQFPNYSSELNVNALELDDSALYLCASSPRAGELFFGEGSRLTVL.

The chain links TRBV5-1 to TRBJ2-3; TRBD2 agrees at 8 bases. The germline CDR1 and CDR2 sequences are SGHRS and YFSETQ. Trimming took 0 bases from V and 0 from J; bases not matched to a gene: 6. The CDR3 runs 17 residues. The CDR3 coding sequence is TGCGCCAGCAGCTTGGGGACGGGAGGGACTAGCACAGATACGCAGTATTTT. Amino acid sequence: CASSLGTGGTSTDTQYF. Combining the CDR3 with reference TRBV5-1 and TRBJ2-3 gives the whole variable domain KAGVTQTPRYLIKTRGQQVTLSCSPISGHRSVSWYQQTPGQGLQFLFEYFSETQRNKGNFPGRFSGRQFSNSRSEMNVSTLELGDSALYLCASSLGTGGTSTDTQYFGPGTRLTVL.

V and J are TRBV14 and TRBJ2-1; D is perhaps TRBD2 (6 bases). There are 16 residues in the CDR3. Germline lookup yields CDR1 SGHDN and CDR2 FVKESK. V was clipped by 3 bases and J by 6 bases, with 18 bases between them. The CDR3 DNA sequence: TGTGCCAGCAGCCACGGTCCCCTAGCGAGAAGCAATGAGCAGTTCTTC. Encoded protein: CASSHGPLARSNEQFF. Looking up the rest from reference TRBV14 and TRBJ2-1 gives the full variable domain: EAGVTQFPSHSVIEKGQTVTLRCDPISGHDNLYWYRRVMGKEIKFLLHFVKESKQDESGMPNNRFLAERTGGTYSTLKVQPAELEDSGVYFCASSHGPLARSNEQFFGPGTRLTVL.

CDR3 in DNA: TGTGCCAGCAGTTACTCTCCCCCAGGCACCTACGAGCAGTACTTC. It specifies CASSYSPPGTYEQYF. The V and J genes are TRBV6-5 and TRBJ2-7, with D unclear. Germline V gene lookup returns CDR1 MNHEY and CDR2 SVGAGI. This CDR3 comprises 15 residues. V shed 0 bases and J shed 2 bases, with 11 bases lying between them.

The chain combines TRBV4-3 with TRBJ2-3, with D unclear. V was shortened by 0 bases and J by 1 base, with 8 bases between the two germline ends. CDR1 and CDR2 from the germline V gene are LGHNA and YSLEER. CDR3 length: 15 residues. The CDR3 bases are TGCGCCAGCAGCCAAGAAGGGTCCGGCACAGATACGCAGTATTTT. Translated: CASSQEGSGTDTQYF.

This chain connects TRBV5-6 to TRBJ2-7; 10 positions match TRBD1. The CDR3 runs 16 residues. Germline trimming cut 2 bases from V and 4 bases from J; bases unmatched to any gene: 9. Germline-derived CDR1 and CDR2 are SGHDT and YYEEEE. The CDR3 DNA sequence: TGTGCCAGCAGCTTACCCCACGGACAGGGGGTATACGAGCAGTACTTC. Its translation: CASSLPHGQGVYEQYF.

For this clone: A much larger clone sits a single nucleotide away, making a read error possible. The rearrangement links TRBV5-6 to TRBJ1-2, with no clear D. This CDR3 has 16 residues. Germline CDR1 reads SGHDT; CDR2 reads YYEEEE. The CDR3 region has the DNA TGTACCAGCAGCTTGGGAGGGATGGGCGGACCAGATGGCTACACCTTC. Protein sequence: CTSSLGGMGGPDGYTF. Supplemented by reference TRBV5-6 and TRBJ1-2, the full variable domain reads DAGVTQSPTHLIKTRGQQVTLRCSPKSGHDTVSWYQQALGQGPQFIFQYYEEEERQRGNFPDRFSGHQFPNYSSELNVNALLLGDSALYLCTSSLGGMGGPDGYTFGSGTRLTVV.

The rearrangement links TRBV9 to TRBJ2-3; 7 bases agree with TRBD2. The trim removed 7 bases at V and 0 bases at J, leaving 11 bases unmatched. The germline CDR1 and CDR2 sequences are SGDLS and YYNGEE. The CDR3 contains 16 residues. The CDR3: CASSSALADSTDTQYF. In DNA, the CDR3 is TGTGCCAGCTCATCCGCCCTAGCGGATAGCACAGATACGCAGTATTTT.

This chain connects TRBV7-4 to TRBJ2-7; D unresolved. CDR3 length equals 11 residues. In germline, CDR1 is SGHVT, CDR2 SQSDAQ. The V end lost 3 bases, the J end lost 4 bases, and 4 bases lay between the germline ends. The CDR3 reads CASSLTYEQYF. The CDR3 DNA reads TGTGCCAGCAGCTTGACATACGAGCAGTACTTC.

The chain is built from TRBV7-3 and TRBJ2-7, with D possibly called TRBD1 or TRBD2 (6 bases each). Germline V gives CDR1 SGHTA, CDR2 FQGTGA. The germline V and J ends were trimmed by 1 base and 0 bases, with 10 bases remaining between them. The CDR3 consists of 15 residues. The chain's CDR3 is CASSLMGGSSYEQYF. For the CDR3, the DNA is TGTGCCAGCAGCTTAATGGGGGGCAGCTCCTACGAGCAGTACTTC.

The chain links TRBV25-1 to TRBJ2-3; the D gene is possibly TRBD1 (6 bases). The CDR3 length is 13 residues. Trimming left V 2 bases short and J 6 bases short, with 9 bases between. CDR1 and CDR2 (germline): MGHDK, SYGVNS. The CDR3 here is CASSETGSDTQYF. CDR3 bases: TGTGCCAGCAGTGAAACAGGGTCGGATACGCAGTATTTT. Together with reference TRBV25-1 and TRBJ2-3, the CDR3 gives the full variable domain: EADIYQTPRYLVIGTGKKITLECSQTMGHDKMYWYQQDPGMELHLIHYSYGVNSTEKGDLSSESTVSRIRTEHFPLTLESARPSHTSQYLCASSETGSDTQYFGPGTRLTVL.

Remarks on this clone: One end of the junction fails to match germline, which may point to a read error. J is TRBJ2-7 and V is TRBV7-7, with a tentative D call TRBD1 (7 bases). CDR1 SSHAT and CDR2 FNYEAQ come from the germline V gene (reference sequence). CDR3 length: 14 amino acids. CDR3 residues: CASSLGGQSYEQYF. DNA for the CDR3: TGTGCTAGCAGCTTGGGGGGACAGTCCTACGAGCAGTACTTC.

The chain combines TRBV5-1 with TRBJ1-4; a weak D match, TRBD1 (6 bases). Germline V gene data show CDR1 as SGHRS and CDR2 as YFSETQ. Trimming shortened V by 7 bases and J by 7 bases, and 20 bases separated the two germline ends. This CDR3 spans 15 amino acids. CDR3 DNA: TGCGCCAGCTCCCCCGGGGGGCAGTTTTTTGAAAAACTGTTTTTT. The encoded protein is CASSPGGQFFEKLFF.

The chain uses TRBV5-1 and TRBJ2-1; TRBD1 is a possible D gene (5 bases). Germline loops: CDR1 SGHRS, CDR2 YFSETQ. The CDR3 consists of 14 residues. V was clipped by 0 bases and J by 7 bases, with 11 bases between them. The chain's CDR3 is CASSLGGASNEQFF. CDR3 sequence (DNA): TGCGCCAGCAGCTTGGGGGGCGCTTCGAATGAGCAGTTCTTC.

The gene calls are TRBV19 and TRBJ1-5; D gene ambiguous. Germline V gives CDR1 LNHDA, CDR2 SQIVND (reference sequence). This CDR3 is 13 amino acids long. V lost 5 bases to trimming and J lost 10 bases, with 15 bases between them. The CDR3 loop reads CASSGRGISPQHF. As DNA, the CDR3 is TGTGCCAGTAGTGGGCGGGGTATATCTCCCCAGCATTTT. The full variable domain, with the rest looked up from reference TRBV19 and TRBJ1-5, is DGGITQSPKYLFRKEGQNVTLSCEQNLNHDAMYWYRQDPGQGLRLIYYSQIVNDFQKGDIAEGYSVSREKKESFPLTVTSAQKNPTAFYLCASSGRGISPQHFGDGTRLSIL.

This clone was seen a single time. This chain joins TRBV18 and TRBJ2-7; D gene ambiguous. The germline gives CDR1 KGHSH, CDR2 LQKENI. There are 14 residues in the CDR3. V was trimmed by 3 bases and J by 2 bases, leaving 11 bases between them. CDR3 residues: CASSPGRIPYEQYF. For the CDR3, the DNA is TGTGCCAGCTCACCTGGACGGATCCCCTACGAGCAGTACTTC. Using reference TRBV18 and TRBJ2-7 for the parts outside the CDR3, the full variable domain is NAGVMQNPRHLVRRRGQEARLRCSPMKGHSHVYWYRQLPEEGLKFMVYLQKENIIDESGMPKERFSAEFPKEGPSILRIQQVVRGDSAAYFCASSPGRIPYEQYFGPGTRLTVT.